This TCR beta chain was identified during a study of T cell clonality in common variable immunodeficiency (dated by TCRdb to between 2014 and 2017). Turning to this clone: What this receptor recognizes is not known. The read finishes 3 residues shy of the CDR3 end, and the germline J gene is used to complete it.

CVID samples and control samples contributed equivalent amounts of genomic DNA as sequencing input. For every sample, a 60 bp segment covering the rearranged TCRbeta CDR3 region was amplified and then sequenced. The immunoSEQ assay, a bias-corrected multiplex PCR with high-throughput sequencing, was employed for TCRbeta amplification. Regarding the original processing steps: Every unique nucleotide sequence counted as a clone and was annotated with V, D and J genes, copy number and frequency. Sequences were labeled productive if in frame, and non-productive if out of frame or containing stop codons. As previously described, clonality was calculated on the basis of Shannon's entropy. Mean CDR3 Kyte-Doolittle hydropathy was derived from the predicted amino acid sequences of productive clones. Hierarchical clustering of scaled V gene usage was performed with the R hclust function using Manhattan distance and complete linkage. Clone sharing by CDR3 amino acid sequence was assessed by resampling 12 repertoires per group over 100 rounds. The repertoires were searched for approximately 73 published EBV-specific and 245 published CMV-specific TCRbeta sequences. A couple of CVID samples yielding fewer than 10,000 sequences were excluded from analysis, leaving under 50 CVID repertoires. Drawn from immuneACCESS, this table holds only the in-frame rearrangements with V and J called that TCRdb kept. Clones are partly lost; checked studies trace under half to an unresolved V gene and leave the rest unexplained. V and J calls plus clone size are reproduced from that table; the DNA served to infer D and trimming. The sample comprises about 30,000 clones, and every one was counted more than once. The ten top clones hold 5.4% of the sample.

Diagnosis of CVID followed standard criteria, namely serum IgG, IgA and/or IgM below the normal range together with specific antibody deficiency. There were roughly 45 subjects in the CVID group (around 15 female and around 30 male), ranging in age from about 9 to 65 years, with a mean age of 40. Most of the CVID patients and most of the healthy controls were of Caucasian heritage. Replacement immunoglobulin therapy had been administered to all CVID subjects for at least one year at the time of study participation. When blood was collected, none of the CVID subjects were ill or on immunomodulatory or immunosuppressive medication. Heparinized peripheral whole blood samples of roughly 5 to 8 ml were obtained from each donor. Genomic DNA from adults with common variable immune deficiency (CVID) and from healthy adult controls was the source for sequencing TCRbeta CDR3 repertoires. To isolate peripheral blood mononuclear cells, diluted blood was subjected to density centrifugation over Hypaque 1077 or Ficoll-Paque. Genomic DNA was extracted from unsorted mononuclear cells by Qiagen column purification or by a centrifugation-based method.

Beyond this particular receptor, the publication reports: It was noted by the authors that sequencing of the repertoires of T cell subpopulations would be needed to clarify the cause of the increased clonality in CVID. Even though DNA input was the same, control samples had an average of around 78,000 unique sequences each, compared with approximately 32,000 in CVID samples. Healthy controls shared more TCRbeta clones with each other than CVID subjects shared among themselves (p < 0.0001). CVID TCRbeta sequences reportedly showed fewer deletions and N-nucleotide insertions and lacked highly modified clones with 13 or more V deletions. Compared with healthy controls, CVID subjects showed increased TCRbeta clonality (t-test p = 0.018), a feature most characteristic of about a third of subjects. Differences among patients in the CVID cohort limited the correlations between repertoire features and clinical complications.

Taken from the germline V gene, the CDR1 and CDR2 loops are MNHEY and SVGEGT. The CDR3 sequence holds 12 residues, the cysteine and phenylalanine included. Only the CDR3 bases that were read are kept: 27 of them, in frame from base 1. The junction carries 5 bases between V and J, which are trimmed by 0 bases and 6 bases respectively. The rearrangement combines TRBV6-2 or TRBV6-3 with TRBJ1-1; a weak D assignment points to TRBD1 (5 bases agree). The source material was peripheral blood mononuclear cells. The sequence came from a human donor with common variable immunodeficiency. The sequenced CDR3 bases are TGTGCCAGCAGTTACTCCAGGGCTGAA. Translated, this gives CASSYSRAE. The entire CDR3 protein reads CASSYSRAEAFF.